This section outlines one T cell receptor beta chain sequence together with its context. This sample was taken from a study of blood T cell repertoires in COVID-19. Study overall: Donors in the United States, Italy and Spain gave samples during acute or convalescent COVID-19.

J gave up 2 bases and V 5 bases, and 6 bases lay outside the gene matches. This CDR3 spans 15 amino acids. The germline V gene has CDR1 SEHNR and CDR2 FQNEAQ (reference sequence). Methods used by the authors: Nucleated cell number was recorded as an estimate derived from reference gene primer amplification. Produced via immunoSEQ multiplex PCR; TCRdb's table is partial and in-frame only. That table gives V, J and clone size, and the DNA gave D and trimming. The sample includes around 70,000 clones, around nine tenths of them seen just once. The chain is built from TRBV7-9 and TRBJ1-3, with 7 bases identical to TRBD1. The sequencing sample was made of peripheral blood. The receptor's source is a man aged 60-69 years with acute or convalescent COVID-19. The DNA for the CDR3 is TGTGCCAGCAGCCCGGACAGGCTCACTGGAAACACCATATATTTT. Its translation: CASSPDRLTGNTIYF.